Presented here are 11 T cell receptor beta chains from one specimen sequenced in a study of cytomegalovirus exposure and HLA in healthy donors. Both 60 Vbeta primers and 13 Jbeta primers went into the PCR. The protocol was immunoSEQ multiplex PCR, while the TCRdb copy is restricted to in-frame clones and leaves out a portion. The sample lists 110,000 to 150,000 clones, around 79% occurring once. Material: PBMCs. These receptors all stem from a female donor in good health and CMV-seronegative.

CDR3 bases: TGTGCCAGCAGCTCCCGGTGGGATACGCAGTATTTT. Translation gives CASSSRWDTQYF. V is TRBV5-5 and J is TRBJ2-3; D remains ambiguous. The germline V gene has CDR1 SGHKS and CDR2 YYEKEE (reference sequence). This CDR3 contains 12 residues. Trimming removed 3 bases from V and 6 bases from J, with 8 bases in between.

The chain recombines TRBV29-1 with TRBJ2-3; 7 bases align to TRBD2. This CDR3 spans 17 amino acids. Trimming cost V 1 base and J 2 bases; bases outside gene matches: 12. The germline CDR1 and CDR2 sequences are SQVTM and ANQGSEA. The CDR3 DNA reads TGCAGCGTTGAAGGGCGCGACAGATGGGACTACACAGATACGCAGTATTTT. This encodes CSVEGRDRWDYTDTQYF.

This clone has a single count. The chain links TRBV28 to TRBJ2-7; a weak D match, TRBD1 (6 bases). CDR3 length equals 12 residues. The germline V and J ends were trimmed by 7 bases and 3 bases, with 10 bases remaining between them. From germline, CDR1 is MDHEN and CDR2 SYDVKM. The CDR3 sequence: CASKTDSYEQYF. For the CDR3, the DNA is TGTGCCAGCAAAACGGACAGCTACGAGCAGTACTTC.

This chain links TRBV2 with TRBJ2-3; the match to TRBD2 covers 8 bases. The CDR3 has 15 amino acids. Trimming took 10 bases from V and 2 from J; bases not matched to a gene: 11. CDR1 and CDR2 (germline): SNHLY, FYNNEI. CDR3 region: CAILQAGEFTDTQYF. The CDR3 DNA sequence: TGTGCCATTCTCCAAGCGGGGGAATTCACAGATACGCAGTATTTT.

J is TRBJ2-7 and V is TRBV27, with TRBD1 as a possible D gene (6 bases). Trimming took off 4 bases at V and 2 bases at J, with 12 bases between the two ends. The length of the CDR3 is 14 residues. In germline, CDR1 is MNHEY, CDR2 SMNVEV (reference sequence). The CDR3: CASSWGRGAYEQYF. DNA for the CDR3: TGTGCCAGCAGTTGGGGGCGAGGCGCCTACGAGCAGTACTTC.

The chain employs TRBV15 and TRBJ1-3; D uncertain. V was trimmed by 0 bases and J by 5 bases, leaving 2 bases between them. Germline values: CDR1 LNHNV, CDR2 YYDKDF (reference sequence). The CDR3 sequence is 12 residues long. The CDR3: CATSRDRNTIYF. CDR3 DNA sequence: TGTGCCACCAGCAGAGATAGAAACACCATATATTTT. The full variable domain, completed using reference TRBV15 and TRBJ1-3, is DAMVIQNPRYQVTQFGKPVTLSCSQTLNHNVMYWYQQKSSQAPKLLFHYYDKDFNNEADTPDNFQSRRPNTSFCFLDIRSPGLGDTAMYLCATSRDRNTIYFGEGSWLTVV.

This chain links TRBV27 with TRBJ1-1, with TRBD1 as a possible D gene (5 bases). Germline CDR1 MNHEY, CDR2 SMNVEV (reference sequence). The CDR3 covers 16 residues. V lost 6 bases and J lost 3, with 20 bases in between. The CDR3: CASRRDPGGGDTEAFF. In DNA form, the CDR3 reads TGTGCCAGCAGACGGGACCCCGGAGGAGGGGACACTGAAGCTTTCTTT.

This clone was seen just once. This chain connects TRBV5-1 to TRBJ2-1; 13 positions match TRBD2. Germline assignment: CDR1 SGHRS and CDR2 YFSETQ. The ends lost 4 bases at V and 7 bases at J; junction bases unmatched: 8. The length of the CDR3 is 16 residues. CDR3 residues: CASSVFGTSGKNEQFF. The CDR3 coding sequence is TGCGCCAGCAGCGTCTTTGGGACTAGCGGGAAAAATGAGCAGTTCTTC.

This chain uses TRBV28 with TRBJ2-7; tentative D call: TRBD2 (5 bases). CDR3 size: 17 residues. The V and J ends lost 0 bases and 4 bases respectively, with 19 bases between them. Looked up from germline, CDR1 is MDHEN and CDR2 is SYDVKM. CDR3 region: CASSLWGDGRASYEQYF. The CDR3 DNA sequence: TGTGCCAGCAGTTTATGGGGAGACGGAAGGGCTTCTTACGAGCAGTACTTC.

The chain couples TRBV4-3 to TRBJ2-7; TRBD1 agrees at 10 bases. CDR1 LGHNA and CDR2 YSLEER come from the germline V gene. V shed 4 bases, J shed 0 bases, and the junction held 3 bases outside the gene matches. The CDR3 is 15 residues long. In DNA, the CDR3 is TGCGCCAGCAGCCCCCGGACAGGGGGCTCCTACGAGCAGTACTTC. Translating it yields CASSPRTGGSYEQYF.

The V call is TRBV6-6, the J call TRBJ1-5; 8 nucleotides line up with TRBD1. Germline CDR1 is MNHNY and CDR2 is SVGAGI (reference sequence). After removal of 6 bases from V and 4 bases from J, the junction contained 5 bases not matched to a gene. This CDR3 contains 14 residues. The chain's CDR3 is CASSPWDRNQPQHF. CDR3 coding DNA: TGTGCCAGCAGCCCCTGGGACAGGAATCAGCCCCAGCATTTT.